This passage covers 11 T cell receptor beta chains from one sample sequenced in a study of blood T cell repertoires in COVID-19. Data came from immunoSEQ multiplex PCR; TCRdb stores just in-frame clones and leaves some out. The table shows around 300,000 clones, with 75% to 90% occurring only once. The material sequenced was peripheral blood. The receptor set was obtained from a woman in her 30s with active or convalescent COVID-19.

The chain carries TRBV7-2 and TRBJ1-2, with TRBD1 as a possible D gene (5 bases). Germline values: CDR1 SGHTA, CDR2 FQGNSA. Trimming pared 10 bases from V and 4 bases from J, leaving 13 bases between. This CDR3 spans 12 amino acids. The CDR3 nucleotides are TGTGCCACGGGGCGGGGAGGCTATGGCTACACCTTC. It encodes CATGRGGYGYTF.

The CDR3, as DNA: TGTGCCAGCAGTAGACAGGCCCAGGGCACTGAAGCTTTCTTT. It yields the protein CASSRQAQGTEAFF. The chain uses TRBV6-5 and TRBJ1-1; D is possibly TRBD1 (6 bases). Germline CDR1 is MNHEY and CDR2 is SVGAGI. The length of the CDR3 is 14 residues. Deletions cut 5 bases from V and 4 bases from J, with 14 bases between.

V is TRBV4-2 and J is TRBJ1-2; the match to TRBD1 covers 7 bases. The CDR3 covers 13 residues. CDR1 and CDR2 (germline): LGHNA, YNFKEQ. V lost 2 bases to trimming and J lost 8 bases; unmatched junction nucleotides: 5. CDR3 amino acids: CASSQQGEGGYTF. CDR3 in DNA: TGTGCCAGCAGCCAACAGGGGGAAGGAGGCTACACCTTC.

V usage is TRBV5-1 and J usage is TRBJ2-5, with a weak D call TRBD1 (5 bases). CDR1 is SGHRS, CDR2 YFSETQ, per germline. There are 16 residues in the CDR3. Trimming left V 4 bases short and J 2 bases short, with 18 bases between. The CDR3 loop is CASSPGNTGLQETQYF. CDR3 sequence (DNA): TGCGCCAGCAGCCCGGGTAATACAGGTCTTCAAGAGACCCAGTACTTC.

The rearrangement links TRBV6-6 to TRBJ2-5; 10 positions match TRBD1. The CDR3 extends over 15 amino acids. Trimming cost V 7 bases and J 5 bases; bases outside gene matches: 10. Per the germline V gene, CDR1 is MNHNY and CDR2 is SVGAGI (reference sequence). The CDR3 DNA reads TGTGCCAGCAACAAAAAGGACAGGGGGAAGGAGACCCAGTACTTC. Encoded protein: CASNKKDRGKETQYF.

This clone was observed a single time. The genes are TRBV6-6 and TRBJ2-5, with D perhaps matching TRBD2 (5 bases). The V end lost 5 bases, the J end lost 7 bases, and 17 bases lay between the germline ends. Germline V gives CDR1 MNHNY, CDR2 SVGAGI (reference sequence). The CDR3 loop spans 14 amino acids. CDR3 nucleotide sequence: TGTGCCAGCAGTGAGGGTCTCCTCCCGGGGACCCAGTACTTC. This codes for CASSEGLLPGTQYF.

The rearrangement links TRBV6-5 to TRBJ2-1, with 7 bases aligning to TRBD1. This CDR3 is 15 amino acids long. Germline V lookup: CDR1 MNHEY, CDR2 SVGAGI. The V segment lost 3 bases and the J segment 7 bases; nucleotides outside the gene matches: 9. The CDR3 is CASSYEGGPMNEQFF. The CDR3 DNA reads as TGTGCCAGCAGTTATGAAGGGGGCCCAATGAATGAGCAGTTCTTC.

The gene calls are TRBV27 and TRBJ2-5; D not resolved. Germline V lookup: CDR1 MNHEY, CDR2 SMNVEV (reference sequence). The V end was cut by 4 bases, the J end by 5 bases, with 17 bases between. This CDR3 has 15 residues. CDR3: CASSSRLGFAETQYF. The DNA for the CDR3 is TGTGCCAGCAGTTCGCGGCTCGGGTTTGCGGAGACCCAGTACTTC.

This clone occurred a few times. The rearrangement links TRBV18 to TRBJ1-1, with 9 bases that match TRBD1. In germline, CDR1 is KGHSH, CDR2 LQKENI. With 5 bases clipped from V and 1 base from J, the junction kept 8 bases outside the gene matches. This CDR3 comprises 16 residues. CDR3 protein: CASSAGQGAWNTEAFF. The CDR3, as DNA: TGTGCCAGCTCAGCGGGACAGGGTGCTTGGAACACTGAAGCTTTCTTT.

The chain's CDR3 is CASSPVSPGDEQFF. CDR3 DNA: TGTGCCAGCAGTCCTGTTAGCCCCGGCGATGAGCAGTTCTTC. The genes are TRBV2 and TRBJ2-1; D uncertain. CDR1 is SNHLY, CDR2 FYNNEI, per germline. V lost 5 bases and J 8 bases, leaving 16 bases between the germline ends. The CDR3 has 14 amino acids.

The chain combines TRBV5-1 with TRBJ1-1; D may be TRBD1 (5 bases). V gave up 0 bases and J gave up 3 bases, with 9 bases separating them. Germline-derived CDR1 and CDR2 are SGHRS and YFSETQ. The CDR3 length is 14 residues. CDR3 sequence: CASSLEGRDTEAFF. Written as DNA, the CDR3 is TGCGCCAGCAGCTTGGAGGGCAGGGACACTGAAGCTTTCTTT.